The 32 T cell receptor beta chains presented below share a single source sample, sequenced in a study of blood T cells in healthy people across ages. Then a second PCR, running roughly 7 to 11 cycles, was carried out with a sample-barcoded 5' primer and a J-beta primer mix. TCRdb recomputed calls from the 5' RACE reads with MiXCR, one row per CDR3 protein. The sample includes around 1,700,000 distinct CDR3 sequences, 25% to 30% of them seen just once. The sample taken for sequencing was blood. The receptors originated from a young woman in good health.

The V gene is TRBV9, the J gene TRBJ2-3; 8 bases match TRBD2. V lost 0 bases and J lost 1; bases outside the gene matches: 4. The length of the CDR3 is 16 residues. Germline CDR1 reads SGDLS; CDR2 reads YYNGEE. CDR3 nucleotide sequence: TGTGCCAGCAGCGTAGTTGCGGGAGGCGGCACAGATACGCAGTATTTT. Translating it yields CASSVVAGGGTDTQYF.

This clonotype was observed a handful of times. The V and J genes are TRBV28 and TRBJ2-5, with D perhaps TRBD1 (7 bases). From germline, CDR1 is MDHEN and CDR2 SYDVKM. V was trimmed by 9 bases and J by 2 bases, leaving 13 bases between them. This CDR3 has 13 residues. CDR3 in DNA: TGTGCCAGAACGGCAGGGGGGCAAGAGACCCAGTACTTC. Its protein is CARTAGGQETQYF.

With respect to this clonotype: Sequence at one end of the junction differs from germline and may be a read error. The chain links TRBV7-8 to TRBJ2-1; 11 bases map to TRBD2. The CDR3 runs to 15 residues. Per germline, CDR1 SGHVS and CDR2 FQNEAQ. CDR3 coding DNA: TGTGCCGGCAGCTTAAGCCTAGCGGGAGGTAATGAGCAGTTCTTC. Protein: CAGSLSLAGGNEQFF.

This sequence joins TRBV11-2 and TRBJ2-1, with D uncertain. The CDR3 extends over 15 amino acids. Germline assignment: CDR1 SGHAT and CDR2 FQNNGV. Trimming cost V 3 bases and J 5 bases, with 14 bases left between them. CDR3 DNA sequence: TGTGCCAGCAGCTTCAACTCCCGATTACACAATGAGCAGTTCTTC. The encoded protein is CASSFNSRLHNEQFF.

The chain recombines TRBV9 with TRBJ2-5; 10 positions agree with TRBD2. J lost 11 bases, V lost 4 bases, and 14 bases had no gene match. This CDR3 region has 15 residues. Germline V gives CDR1 SGDLS, CDR2 YYNGEE. CDR3 in amino acids: CASSLLAGDSQEQYF. The CDR3 nucleotides are TGTGCCAGCAGCCTCCTAGCGGGAGATTCACAGGAGCAGTACTTC. The variable domain in full, with the rest retrieved from reference TRBV9 and TRBJ2-5, is DSGVTQTPKHLITATGQRVTLRCSPRSGDLSVYWYQQSLDQGLQFLIQYYNGEERAKGNILERFSAQQFPDLHSELNLSSLELGDSALYFCASSLLAGDSQEQYFGPGTRLLVL.

The chain has TRBV15 and TRBJ1-6; no definite D call. The germline V and J ends were trimmed by 3 bases and 10 bases, with 10 bases remaining between them. Germline V gives CDR1 LNHNV, CDR2 YYDKDF (reference sequence). The CDR3 sequence is 13 residues long. The chain's CDR3 is CATSRGRSSPLHF. The CDR3 bases are TGTGCCACCAGCAGGGGGAGAAGCTCACCCCTCCACTTT.

The V gene is TRBV2, the J gene TRBJ1-2; D not resolved. V lost 3 bases, J lost 4 bases, and 9 bases lay in between. The CDR3 has 13 residues. Germline CDR1 and CDR2: SNHLY and FYNNEI. The CDR3 is CASSEEGSYGYTF. The CDR3 DNA reads TGTGCCAGCAGTGAGGAGGGATCCTATGGCTACACCTTC.

This clonotype was seen more than once but under ten times. V and J are TRBV18 and TRBJ1-5; D gene ambiguous. The V end was cut by 3 bases, the J end by 6 bases, with 12 bases between. Germline V gene sequence: CDR1 KGHSH, CDR2 LQKENI. CDR3 length: 14 amino acids. The CDR3 DNA follows: TGTGCCAGCTCACCCTCGGCTCTACCTCAGCCCCAGCATTTT. This sequence encodes CASSPSALPQPQHF.

With respect to this clonotype: A read error may explain this, as a much larger clone is one base away. The chain combines TRBV24-1 with TRBJ2-1; D perhaps matches TRBD2 (6 bases). The CDR3 is 11 amino acids. Germline V gene sequence: CDR1 KGHDR, CDR2 SFDVKD. V was cut by 9 bases and J by 8 bases, with 10 bases left in between. The CDR3 DNA is TGTGCCACCGGTGCGGGGTATGAGCAGTTCTTC. It translates to CATGAGYEQFF.

The chain is built from TRBV6-1 and TRBJ2-3; tentative D call: TRBD1 (6 bases). CDR1 and CDR2 from the germline V gene are MNHNS and SASEGT. This CDR3 region has 13 residues. The germline V and J ends were trimmed by 8 bases and 2 bases, with 11 bases remaining between them. The CDR3 region has the DNA TGTGCCAGCCCCAGGGGCCACACAGATACGCAGTATTTT. Encoded protein: CASPRGHTDTQYF.

This clonotype was picked up many times. This sequence joins TRBV25-1 and TRBJ2-4; no definite D call. Germline CDR1 and CDR2: MGHDK and SYGVNS. The V gene lost 6 bases and the J gene lost 8 bases, with 8 bases spanning the gap. The CDR3 contains 11 residues. CDR3 region: CASRYKDIQYF. The DNA of the CDR3 is TGTGCCAGCAGGTACAAGGACATTCAGTACTTC. Looking up the rest from reference TRBV25-1 and TRBJ2-4 gives the full variable domain: EADIYQTPRYLVIGTGKKITLECSQTMGHDKMYWYQQDPGMELHLIHYSYGVNSTEKGDLSSESTVSRIRTEHFPLTLESARPSHTSQYLCASRYKDIQYFGAGTRLSVL.

This clonotype was counted only a few times. This chain links TRBV15 with TRBJ2-1; D uncertain. V shed 5 bases and J shed 0 bases, with 11 bases lying between them. Germline values: CDR1 LNHNV, CDR2 YYDKDF (reference sequence). The CDR3 length is 15 residues. The CDR3 here is CATSPSRSSYNEQFF. CDR3 DNA sequence: TGTGCCACCAGCCCCTCGCGGAGCTCCTACAATGAGCAGTTCTTC. Full variable domain (rest looked up from reference TRBV15 and TRBJ2-1): DAMVIQNPRYQVTQFGKPVTLSCSQTLNHNVMYWYQQKSSQAPKLLFHYYDKDFNNEADTPDNFQSRRPNTSFCFLDIRSPGLGDTAMYLCATSPSRSSYNEQFFGPGTRLTVL.

The chain carries TRBV6-5 and TRBJ1-1; D remains unclear. The CDR3 contains 13 residues. Trimming stripped 6 bases from V and 5 bases from J, with 13 bases between. Germline CDR1 is MNHEY and CDR2 is SVGAGI. As DNA, the CDR3 is TGTGCCAGCAGCAGGCTGGGGAGAACTGAAGCTTTCTTT. Amino acids: CASSRLGRTEAFF.

This rearrangement joins TRBV18 to TRBJ1-1; no clear D. Trimming shortened V by 6 bases and J by 0 bases, and 11 bases separated the two germline ends. Germline lookup yields CDR1 KGHSH and CDR2 LQKENI. This CDR3 has 14 residues. The CDR3 bases are TGTGCCAGCTCCCGGATGGGGATGAACACTGAAGCTTTCTTT. Translating it yields CASSRMGMNTEAFF. The whole variable domain, filled in from reference TRBV18 and TRBJ1-1, reads NAGVMQNPRHLVRRRGQEARLRCSPMKGHSHVYWYRQLPEEGLKFMVYLQKENIIDESGMPKERFSAEFPKEGPSILRIQQVVRGDSAAYFCASSRMGMNTEAFFGQGTRLTVV.

The genes are TRBV12-3 or TRBV12-4 and TRBJ1-5; TRBD1 agrees at 8 bases. After removal of 5 bases from V and 6 bases from J, the junction contained 12 bases not matched to a gene. CDR3 size: 16 residues. The CDR3: CASSRRSGTGFQPQHF. The CDR3 coding sequence is TGTGCCAGCAGTCGACGATCCGGGACAGGTTTTCAGCCCCAGCATTTT.

The rearrangement links TRBV10-2 to TRBJ2-2, with 7 positions matching TRBD1. CDR1 is WSHSY and CDR2 is SAAADI in the germline V gene. The CDR3 has 16 residues. V shed 6 bases and J 0 bases; nucleotides not matched to a gene: 7. Written as DNA, the CDR3 is TGCGCCAGCAGAAAACAGGGGTCCGCGAACACCGGGGAGCTGTTTTTT. It yields the protein CASRKQGSANTGELFF.

Many counts were recorded for this clonotype. The J gene is TRBJ2-5, the V gene TRBV29-1; 11 nucleotides agree with TRBD2. CDR3 length equals 15 residues. Germline loops: CDR1 SQVTM, CDR2 ANQGSEA. The V segment lost 6 bases and the J segment 4 bases; nucleotides outside the gene matches: 10. The CDR3 region has the DNA TGCAGCGTCACCCCCGGACTAGCGGGTACAGAGACCCAGTACTTC. Translating it yields CSVTPGLAGTETQYF.

This chain uses TRBV12-3 or TRBV12-4 with TRBJ1-1; D is undetermined. This CDR3 is built from 12 residues. The V end was cut by 2 bases, the J end by 11 bases, with 12 bases between. The CDR3 protein is CASSLRATSAFF. In DNA, the CDR3 is TGTGCCAGCAGTTTACGGGCCACATCGGCTTTCTTT.

This clonotype is a singleton in its sample. The gene calls are TRBV29-1 and TRBJ2-3, with 7 bases fitting TRBD2. Losses at the gene ends were 7 bases for V and 5 bases for J; bases not matched to a gene: 9. This CDR3 region has 13 residues. Germline CDR1 and CDR2: SQVTM and ANQGSEA. The CDR3 region is CSAASGAGDTQYF. The CDR3 nucleotides are TGCAGCGCCGCCAGCGGGGCGGGAGATACGCAGTATTTT.

At least ten counts were recorded for this clonotype. The chain is built from TRBV6-1 and TRBJ2-4; 9 bases are a match to TRBD2. Germline V gene data show CDR1 as MNHNS and CDR2 as SASEGT. The J segment lost 0 bases and the V segment lost 6 bases, leaving 3 bases of the junction unmatched. The CDR3 contains 15 residues. DNA of the CDR3: TGTGCCAGCAGCTATAGCGGGGGAGCCAAAAACATTCAGTACTTC. Translation: CASSYSGGAKNIQYF.

The chain employs TRBV20-1 and TRBJ1-5; no clear D. The germline V gene has CDR1 DFQATT and CDR2 SNEGSKA (reference sequence). The CDR3 runs 11 residues. V lost 5 bases to trimming and J lost 9 bases, with 11 bases between them. The CDR3 region has the DNA TGCAGTGCTTCACCCTTAAGGCCCCAGCATTTT. Encoded protein: CSASPLRPQHF.

This clonotype was recorded once. One end of the junction does not line up with germline, which may come from a read error. V is TRBV12-3 or TRBV12-4 and J is TRBJ2-2; TRBD1 or TRBD2 may be the D gene (5 bases each). The CDR3 is made up of 14 amino acids. The CDR3 loop reads CASSHDRVTGERFF. The CDR3 nucleotides are TGTGCCAGCAGTCACGACAGAGTCACCGGGGAGCGGTTTTTT.

The CDR3 here is CASSQGGDSYGYTF. CDR3 nucleotides: TGTGCCAGCAGCCAGGGCGGGGACTCCTATGGCTACACCTTC. V usage is TRBV3-1 and J usage is TRBJ1-2, with D tentatively TRBD1 (5 bases). This CDR3 is 14 amino acids long. From germline, CDR1 is LGHDT and CDR2 YNNKEL (reference sequence). Trimming removed 3 bases from V and 4 bases from J, with 12 bases in between.

This sequence joins TRBV6-1 and TRBJ2-5, with D unclear. The CDR3 is made up of 12 amino acids. Germline values: CDR1 MNHNS, CDR2 SASEGT. With 7 bases removed from V and 5 bases from J, the gap between germline ends came to 11 bases. The CDR3 is CASNVGMETQYF. The CDR3 DNA follows: TGTGCCAGCAATGTGGGCATGGAGACCCAGTACTTC.

The chain links TRBV4-1 to TRBJ2-3; tentatively, D is TRBD1 (6 bases). CDR1 is MGHRA, CDR2 YSYEKL, per germline. The CDR3 extends over 18 amino acids. With 4 bases removed from V and 1 base from J, the gap between germline ends came to 21 bases. The CDR3 DNA reads TGCGCCAGCAGCCTCGGCTCCGGGACATCCCCTGGCACAGATACGCAGTATTTT. Protein product: CASSLGSGTSPGTDTQYF.

The table lists this clonotype with many counts. V is TRBV10-3 and J is TRBJ2-1; 10 nucleotides line up with TRBD2. The length of the CDR3 is 13 residues. With V trimmed by 6 bases and J by 5 bases, 1 base remained unmatched. Germline CDR1 reads ENHRY; CDR2 reads SYGVKD. The CDR3 sequence: CAISTSGDNEQFF. As DNA, the CDR3 is TGTGCCATCAGCACTAGCGGGGACAATGAGCAGTTCTTC.

In its sample, this clonotype was seen many times. The junction departs from the called germline gene at one end, perhaps through a read error. The V gene is TRBV5-1, the J gene TRBJ2-7, with 9 positions matching TRBD1. Germline CDR1 reads SGHRS; CDR2 reads YFSETQ. The CDR3 length is 14 residues. The CDR3 DNA reads as TGCGCCAGCAGCACACGACAGGGGGACTACGATCAGTACTTC. This encodes CASSTRQGDYDQYF.

This clonotype has more than one count but fewer than ten. This may stem from a read error, because a much larger clone lies one nucleotide away. The chain has TRBV5-1 and TRBJ2-7, with D perhaps TRBD1 (8 bases). This CDR3 region has 13 residues. Germline assignment: CDR1 SGHRS and CDR2 YFSETQ. The CDR3 spells CASSPQGGYERYF. The CDR3 DNA follows: TGCGCCAGCAGCCCACAGGGGGGGTACGAGCGGTACTTC.

This clonotype came up many times. This chain links TRBV29-1 with TRBJ1-2, with D unresolved. The CDR3 is made up of 11 amino acids. Germline V lookup: CDR1 SQVTM, CDR2 ANQGSEA. V was trimmed by 4 bases and J by 8 bases, leaving 11 bases between them. This CDR3 is CSVASVGGYTF. CDR3 DNA: TGCAGCGTTGCTAGCGTAGGGGGCTACACCTTC.

With respect to this clonotype: The junction departs from the called germline gene at one end, perhaps through a read error. The V and J genes are TRBV2 and TRBJ2-6; D is possibly TRBD1 (5 bases). Germline loops: CDR1 SNHLY, CDR2 FYNNEI. This CDR3 region has 15 residues. CDR3 residues: CASSRTFSGANILTF. CDR3 coding DNA: TGTGCCAGCAGTAGAACATTCTCTGGGGCCAACATCCTGACTTTC.

The V call is TRBV5-1, the J call TRBJ2-5; D tentatively fits TRBD1 or TRBD2 (5 bases each). Trimming shortened V by 3 bases and J by 3 bases, and 18 bases separated the two germline ends. The CDR3 consists of 16 residues. CDR1 is SGHRS, CDR2 YFSETQ, per germline. CDR3 coding DNA: TGCGCCAGCAGCTCCGGCTCGGGACGGCTTGAAGAGACCCAGTACTTC. Protein product: CASSSGSGRLEETQYF.

With regard to this clonotype: A read error may explain this, as a much larger clone is one base away. This sequence joins TRBV28 and TRBJ2-5; D might be TRBD2 (6 bases). The DNA end favors TRBJ2-7, so the J call may be wrong. The CDR3 extends over 14 amino acids. CDR1 and CDR2 from the germline V gene are MDHEN and SYDVKM. The CDR3 protein is CASSAGGRPYEQYF. CDR3 DNA sequence: TGTGCCAGCAGTGCCGGGGGACGGCCCTACGAGCAGTACTTC.